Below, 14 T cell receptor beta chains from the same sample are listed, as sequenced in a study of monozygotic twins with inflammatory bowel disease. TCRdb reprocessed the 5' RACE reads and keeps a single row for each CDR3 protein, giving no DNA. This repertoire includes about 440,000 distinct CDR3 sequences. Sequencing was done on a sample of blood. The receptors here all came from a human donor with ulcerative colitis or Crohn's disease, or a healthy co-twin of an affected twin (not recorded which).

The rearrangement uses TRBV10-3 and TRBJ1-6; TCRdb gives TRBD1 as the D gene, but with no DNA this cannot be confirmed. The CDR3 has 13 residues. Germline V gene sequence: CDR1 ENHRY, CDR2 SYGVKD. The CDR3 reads CASRQGGGSPLHF.

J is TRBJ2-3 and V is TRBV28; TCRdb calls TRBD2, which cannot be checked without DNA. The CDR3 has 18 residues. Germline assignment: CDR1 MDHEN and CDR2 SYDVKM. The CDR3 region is CASKGLAGAKNVADTQYF.

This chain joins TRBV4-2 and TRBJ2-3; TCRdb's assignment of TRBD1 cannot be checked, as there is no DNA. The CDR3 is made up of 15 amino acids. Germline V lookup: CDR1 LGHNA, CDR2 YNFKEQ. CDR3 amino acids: CASSPTGTESHTQYF.

CDR3 sequence reads: CASSFFQGTVEAFF. The V and J genes are TRBV7-6 and TRBJ1-1; absent DNA, TCRdb's TRBD1 call cannot be checked. Per the germline V gene, CDR1 is SGHVS and CDR2 is FNYEAQ. The length of the CDR3 is 14 residues.

The CDR3: CASSLDRVSDTQYF. V and J are TRBV5-1 and TRBJ2-3. CDR1 and CDR2 from the germline V gene are SGHRS and YFSETQ. The CDR3 totals 14 residues.

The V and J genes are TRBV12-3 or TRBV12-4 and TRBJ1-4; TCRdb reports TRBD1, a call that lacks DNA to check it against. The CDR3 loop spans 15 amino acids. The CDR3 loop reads CASGLPRATNEKLFF.

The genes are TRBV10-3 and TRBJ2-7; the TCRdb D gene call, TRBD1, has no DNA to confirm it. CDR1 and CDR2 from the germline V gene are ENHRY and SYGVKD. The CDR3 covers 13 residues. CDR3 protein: CAISSAGTYEQYF.

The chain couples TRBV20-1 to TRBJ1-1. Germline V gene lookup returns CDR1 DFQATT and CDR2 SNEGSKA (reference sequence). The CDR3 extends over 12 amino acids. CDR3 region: CSASPGRTEAFF.

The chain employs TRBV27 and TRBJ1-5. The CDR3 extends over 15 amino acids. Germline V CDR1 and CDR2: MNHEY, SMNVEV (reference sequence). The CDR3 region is CASSLTWEYRQPQHF.

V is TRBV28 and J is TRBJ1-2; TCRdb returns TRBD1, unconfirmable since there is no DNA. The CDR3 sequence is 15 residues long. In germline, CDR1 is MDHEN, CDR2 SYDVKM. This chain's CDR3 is CASRNPGQGAFGYTF.

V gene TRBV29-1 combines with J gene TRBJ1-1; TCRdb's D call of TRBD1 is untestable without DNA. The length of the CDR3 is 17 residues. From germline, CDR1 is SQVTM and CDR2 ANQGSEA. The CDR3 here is CSVEDPGSNGENTEAFF.

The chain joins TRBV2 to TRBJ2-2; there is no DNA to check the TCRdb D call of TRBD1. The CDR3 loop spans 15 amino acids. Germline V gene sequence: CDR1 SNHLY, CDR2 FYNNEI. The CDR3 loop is CASGDRGPNTGELFF.

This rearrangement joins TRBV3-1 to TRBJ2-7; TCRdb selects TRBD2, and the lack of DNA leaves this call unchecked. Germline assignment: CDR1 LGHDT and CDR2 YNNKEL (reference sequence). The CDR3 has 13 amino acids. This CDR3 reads CASSLRAYYEQYF.

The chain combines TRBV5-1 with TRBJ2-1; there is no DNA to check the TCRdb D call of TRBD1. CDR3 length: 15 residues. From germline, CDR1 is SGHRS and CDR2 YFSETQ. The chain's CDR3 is CASSGTGDSYNEQFF.